The 2 T cell receptor beta chains below come from one sample, sequenced in a study of blood T cell repertoires in COVID-19. The repertoire was sequenced with immunoSEQ multiplex PCR; TCRdb's copy has only in-frame clones and lacks some. The profile shows 200,000 to 300,000 clones, around 84% of them singletons. The sample taken for sequencing was peripheral blood. The receptors originated from a man between 35 and 55 years old who had recovered from COVID-19.

The chain employs TRBV6-2 or TRBV6-3 and TRBJ2-7, with D possibly being TRBD2 (6 bases). This CDR3 comprises 14 residues. Germline CDR1 MNHEY, CDR2 SVGEGT. V shed 2 bases and J shed 6 bases, with 14 bases lying between them. The CDR3 DNA reads as TGTGCCAGCAGTTACGAAGCGGGCCATCCCGAGCAGTACTTC. This sequence encodes CASSYEAGHPEQYF.

The chain carries TRBV7-9 and TRBJ2-7; 8 bases agree with TRBD2. From germline, CDR1 is SEHNR and CDR2 FQNEAQ (reference sequence). This CDR3 contains 14 residues. V was pared by 6 bases and J by 2 bases, with 6 bases of the junction left unmatched. The CDR3 sequence: CASSRSGEAYEQYF. CDR3 nucleotides: TGTGCCAGCAGTCGTAGCGGGGAGGCCTACGAGCAGTACTTC. The full variable domain, in which reference TRBV7-9 and TRBJ2-7 provide the parts outside the CDR3, is DTGVSQNPRHKITKRGQNVTFRCDPISEHNRLYWYRQTLGQGPEFLTYFQNEAQLEKSRLLSDRFSAERPKGSFSTLEIQRTEQGDSAMYLCASSRSGEAYEQYFGPGTRLTVT.